This T cell receptor (beta chain) is from a study of blood T cell repertoires in COVID-19. Seattle's cohort entered during active infection and was followed longitudinally. In the original workflow: Reference gene primer amplification gave estimated nucleated cell counts. The table came from immunoSEQ multiplex PCR; TCRdb's copy has only in-frame clones and leaves some out. Clone size and V and J calls were adopted from that table, with D and trimming inferred from the DNA. The data hold 150,000 or so clones, with 90% to 95% observed a single time. The sequence derives from a woman aged 55-69 years with COVID-19, enrolled during active disease. Material for sequencing was peripheral blood.

CDR3 protein: CSAGATEAFF. The CDR3 DNA reads as TGCAGCGCGGGGGCCACTGAAGCTTTCTTT. V gene TRBV29-1 combines with J gene TRBJ1-1; TRBD1 is a possible D gene (6 bases). The germline gives CDR1 SQVTM, CDR2 ANQGSEA. This CDR3 has 10 residues. V was clipped by 7 bases and J by 4 bases, with 7 bases between them.